The table lists the clone carrying this T cell receptor (beta chain) with a few counts. As yet, its antigen is unknown. Sequencing was performed with immunoSEQ multiplex PCR; in TCRdb, only in-frame clones are kept and a portion is missing. The repertoire has some 60,000 clones, about four fifths of them found once; the top ten carry approximately 4.5%. These data belong to a study of OX40 agonist ivuxolimab in advanced cancers. Study-level background: One hepatocellular carcinoma and a couple of cutaneous melanoma patients partially responded.

After removal of 6 bases from V and 9 bases from J, the junction contained 7 bases not matched to a gene. From germline, CDR1 is ENHRY and CDR2 SYGVKD. This CDR3 has 12 amino acids. General study points: The average count of expanded clones was higher among CD8+ T cells than among CD4+. Patients with a partial response at 0.1-3.0 mg/kg had among the lowest clonal expansion.

The source material was CD4+ or CD8+ T cells sorted from blood, sampled in a trial of the OX40 agonist ivuxolimab. The chain recombines TRBV10-3 with TRBJ2-5; 7 positions match TRBD2. The origin of this receptor is an adult with an advanced solid tumor such as melanoma, head and neck, liver or kidney cancer. The CDR3 here is CAIRASGEAQYF. Written as DNA, the CDR3 is TGTGCCATCAGGGCTAGCGGTGAGGCCCAGTACTTC.